This T cell receptor beta chain was captured by sequencing in a study of T cell responses to AZD1222 COVID-19 vaccine. Germline values: CDR1 MNHNS, CDR2 SASEGT. The CDR3 is 14 amino acids. V shed 0 bases and J shed 7 bases, with 12 bases lying between them. The protocol was immunoSEQ multiplex PCR, while the TCRdb copy is restricted to in-frame clones and leaves out a portion. The profile covers 110,000 to 150,000 clones, with 85% to 95% appearing a single time and 12% taken by the ten largest. This TCR derives from an adult who had recovered from COVID-19. The sample in question was peripheral blood, obtained after recovery from COVID-19. This chain joins TRBV6-1 and TRBJ1-2; the D gene is possibly TRBD1 (5 bases). CDR3 coding DNA: TGTGCCAGCAGTGAAGCAGGGAGGGGTGGTGGCTACACCTTC. Translating it yields CASSEAGRGGGYTF.